This T cell receptor beta chain was retrieved from a study of identical twins. Findings of the study overall: Zero-insertion results could be subject to partial confounding by invariant MAIT and iNKT cells.

MiXCR, applied by TCRdb to the 5' RACE reads, yields one record per CDR3 protein. The sample contains over 600,000 distinct CDR3 sequences, 21% of which appear only once. This clonotype was observed at least ten times. Its specificity is not known. The CDR3 totals 15 residues. Trimming removed 5 bases from V and 2 bases from J, with 12 bases in between. Germline V gene lookup returns CDR1 SGHVS and CDR2 FQNEAQ. These data were also filed under a second study, of T cells expressing NK-cell markers. This second study says: The CD3+CD56-NKG2C+ fraction was also led by these clonotypes in four donors.

The chain employs TRBV7-8 and TRBJ2-2; D uncertain. Sequencing was performed on PBMCs. The TCR was taken from a woman younger than 30 in good health. The CDR3 reads CASSASRTNTGELFF. The CDR3 DNA reads TGTGCCAGCAGCGCCTCGAGAACCAACACCGGGGAGCTGTTTTTT.